One TCR beta chain is described in this entry. Individuals selected for sequencing had exhibited CD8+CD57+ cell expansion on flow cytometry. Every one of the patients had aplastic anemia (severe, acquired). Therapy had not been given to patients before blood sampling. Both TCR beta VDJ combination and CDR3 sequence profiling were carried out. Genomic DNA was the template for this profiling. TCRdb reanalysed the reads using MiXCR and keeps one entry per CDR3 protein. The sample lists around 290,000 distinct CDR3 sequences, approximately 60% occurring once. This entry is derived from a study of CD8+CD57+ T cells in acquired aplastic anemia. Study-wide context: Sorted CD4+ and CD8+ cells yielded 3.2 ug of DNA on average.

This CDR3 is 13 amino acids long. Trimming took off 5 bases at V and 8 bases at J, with 18 bases between the two ends. CDR1 DFQATT and CDR2 SNEGSKA come from the germline V gene (reference sequence). Material: sorted CD4+, CD8+, or CD8+CD57+ T cells (not recorded which) from PBMCs. The chain uses TRBV20-1 and TRBJ1-2, with a tentative D call TRBD1 (5 bases). This sequence was found in a human donor with aplastic anemia. CDR3 DNA sequence: TGCAGTGCTCCCTCCAGGGTGACGGGAGGCTACACCTTC. Translation: CSAPSRVTGGYTF.